These 24 T cell receptor beta chains were sequenced from one sample in a study of OX40 agonist ivuxolimab in advanced cancers. Clones were sequenced by immunoSEQ multiplex PCR, and TCRdb holds only the in-frame ones, with some missing. This sample has roughly 32,000 clones, with about nine tenths found just once. The sequencing here drew on CD4+ or CD8+ T cells sorted from blood, taken in a trial of the OX40 agonist ivuxolimab. Receptor source: an adult with an advanced solid tumor such as melanoma, head and neck, liver or kidney cancer.

CDR3: CASSLGQEYEQYF. CDR3 DNA sequence: TGTGCCAGCAGCCTGGGACAGGAGTACGAGCAGTACTTC. The rearrangement uses TRBV7-8 and TRBJ2-7; 8 positions agree with TRBD1. V lost 5 bases to trimming and J lost 4 bases; unmatched junction nucleotides: 4. The germline V gene has CDR1 SGHVS and CDR2 FQNEAQ. This CDR3 has 13 residues.

V and J are TRBV7-2 and TRBJ2-5, with 13 bases that match TRBD2. V lost 6 bases and J lost 4; bases outside the gene matches: 8. The length of the CDR3 is 16 residues. Per the germline V gene, CDR1 is SGHTA and CDR2 is FQGNSA. CDR3 sequence reads: CASSRATSGGAETQYF. DNA of the CDR3: TGTGCCAGCAGTCGAGCCACTAGCGGGGGGGCAGAGACCCAGTACTTC.

The chain couples TRBV28 to TRBJ1-5, with TRBD1 matching over 9 bases. Unmatched junction bases numbered 9, after V lost 6 bases and J lost 0 bases. This CDR3 contains 17 residues. Germline CDR1 and CDR2: MDHEN and SYDVKM. In DNA form, the CDR3 reads TGTGCCAGCAGAGGACAGGGGCGCCCTTATAGCAATCAGCCCCAGCATTTT. This sequence encodes CASRGQGRPYSNQPQHF.

The chain uses TRBV5-1 and TRBJ1-3; the D is unclear. The CDR3 runs 15 residues. Germline V gene data show CDR1 as SGHRS and CDR2 as YFSETQ. The V end was cut by 4 bases, the J end by 0 bases, with 11 bases between. Written as DNA, the CDR3 is TGCGCCAGCAGCCACGGACGGAGCTCTGGAAACACCATATATTTT. Translation: CASSHGRSSGNTIYF.

The V call is TRBV9, the J call TRBJ2-1, with 11 nucleotides matching TRBD2. The V gene end was trimmed by 1 base and the J gene end by 2 bases; junction bases not matched to a gene: 5. In germline, CDR1 is SGDLS, CDR2 YYNGEE. This CDR3 has 17 residues. CDR3 DNA sequence: TGTGCCAGCAGCGTAACTAGCGGGAGAGGTGCCTACAATGAGCAGTTCTTC. It specifies CASSVTSGRGAYNEQFF. Using reference TRBV9 and TRBJ2-1 for the parts outside the CDR3, the full variable domain is DSGVTQTPKHLITATGQRVTLRCSPRSGDLSVYWYQQSLDQGLQFLIQYYNGEERAKGNILERFSAQQFPDLHSELNLSSLELGDSALYFCASSVTSGRGAYNEQFFGPGTRLTVL.

The CDR3 region has the DNA TGTGCCAGTAGTATTTCGGGAGTGCGAACCGGGGAGCTGTTTTTT. It specifies CASSISGVRTGELFF. The chain couples TRBV19 to TRBJ2-2; D might be TRBD2 (6 bases). The germline gives CDR1 LNHDA, CDR2 SQIVND (reference sequence). Trimming removed 3 bases at V and 5 bases at J, with 13 bases between. This CDR3 has 15 amino acids.

This clone was detected only a few times. The gene calls are TRBV19 and TRBJ2-5; TRBD2 might be the D (5 bases). V was cut by 4 bases and J by 2 bases, with 11 bases left in between. The CDR3 sequence is 14 residues long. CDR1 and CDR2 from the germline V gene are LNHDA and SQIVND (reference sequence). CDR3 nucleotides: TGTGCCAGTAGTACCCGGGATTTTCAAGAGACCCAGTACTTC. Protein sequence: CASSTRDFQETQYF.

CDR3 in amino acids: CAWSPRQIGNSPLHF. CDR3 nucleotides: TGTGCCTGGAGCCCTAGACAAATCGGGAATTCACCCCTCCACTTT. The V and J genes are TRBV30 and TRBJ1-6, with D unresolved. Germline CDR1 GTSNPN, CDR2 SVGIG (reference sequence). Trimming took off 3 bases at V and 7 bases at J, with 16 bases between the two ends. The CDR3 covers 15 residues.

The genes are TRBV18 and TRBJ2-5, with D tentatively TRBD1 (5 bases). The V and J ends lost 6 bases and 4 bases respectively, with 18 bases between them. The CDR3 is made up of 15 amino acids. Germline V gives CDR1 KGHSH, CDR2 LQKENI. The chain's CDR3 is CASSPSQGRVETQYF. The CDR3 DNA follows: TGTGCCAGCTCCCCATCCCAGGGTCGAGTAGAGACCCAGTACTTC.

This chain connects TRBV7-6 to TRBJ2-7; weak D call: TRBD1 (6 bases). Germline CDR1 SGHVS, CDR2 FNYEAQ. The CDR3 runs to 14 residues. V was pared by 3 bases and J by 5 bases, with 14 bases between. DNA for the CDR3: TGTGCCAGCAGCTTCCAGGGGTCGGTGGACGAGCAGTACTTC. Translated, it gives CASSFQGSVDEQYF.

The sample holds one count of this clone. The rearrangement uses TRBV5-8 and TRBJ2-1; 11 bases are shared with TRBD2. Per the germline V gene, CDR1 is SGHTS and CDR2 is YDEGEE. The CDR3 spans 18 residues. The V segment lost 4 bases and the J segment 0 bases; nucleotides outside the gene matches: 9. CDR3: CASSPGTSGLSSYNEQFF. The CDR3, as DNA: TGTGCCAGCAGCCCCGGGACTAGCGGCTTGAGCTCCTACAATGAGCAGTTCTTC.

The J gene is TRBJ2-3, the V gene TRBV2; possibly TRBD1 for D (6 bases). This CDR3 comprises 14 residues. The V and J ends lost 5 bases and 1 base respectively, with 10 bases between them. Germline V CDR1 and CDR2: SNHLY, FYNNEI. The CDR3 DNA follows: TGTGCCAGCAGTACAGGGTATCGCACAGATACGCAGTATTTT. As protein: CASSTGYRTDTQYF.

This chain connects TRBV7-2 to TRBJ1-1; no firm D call. The CDR3 spans 13 residues. V lost 3 bases to trimming and J lost 2 bases, with 7 bases between them. Germline loops: CDR1 SGHTA, CDR2 FQGNSA. CDR3: CASSFSLNTEAFF. CDR3 DNA: TGTGCCAGCAGCTTTTCACTCAACACTGAAGCTTTCTTT.

The chain joins TRBV2 to TRBJ2-5; D is unresolved. This CDR3 has 13 residues. Trimming removed 6 bases at V and 4 bases at J, with 12 bases between. Germline CDR1 is SNHLY and CDR2 is FYNNEI. CDR3 region: CASRQAEGETQYF. The DNA of the CDR3 is TGTGCCAGCAGGCAGGCCGAAGGAGAGACCCAGTACTTC.

This clone was picked up one time. The chain combines TRBV6-5 with TRBJ1-1; no firm D call. The germline gives CDR1 MNHEY, CDR2 SVGAGI. This CDR3 is 14 amino acids long. V was clipped by 10 bases and J by 3 bases, with 18 bases between them. CDR3 DNA: TGTGCCACCAAGAGCGGGTTACGGGACACTGAAGCTTTCTTT. This encodes CATKSGLRDTEAFF.

This chain links TRBV6-5 with TRBJ1-4; D remains unclear. V lost 0 bases to trimming and J lost 3 bases, with 8 bases between them. Looked up from germline, CDR1 is MNHEY and CDR2 is SVGAGI. The CDR3 contains 15 residues. CDR3 sequence reads: CASSYSRNSNEKLFF. The CDR3 region has the DNA TGTGCCAGCAGTTACTCGAGAAATTCTAATGAAAAACTGTTTTTT.

The chain uses TRBV7-2 and TRBJ2-2; 11 positions match TRBD1. This CDR3 contains 18 residues. Germline V gene lookup returns CDR1 SGHTA and CDR2 FQGNSA. V dropped 2 bases and J dropped 4; count of bases not matched to a gene: 9. CDR3 bases: TGTGCCAGCAGCTTAAGGACAGGGGGCGGACTGGGCACCGGGGAGCTGTTTTTT. Its protein is CASSLRTGGGLGTGELFF.

The table lists this clone with a few counts. Sequence at one end of the junction differs from germline and may be a read error. V and J are TRBV7-7 and TRBJ2-7; no reliable D call. The germline V gene encodes CDR1 SSHAT and CDR2 FNYEAQ (reference sequence). The CDR3 is 13 residues long. The CDR3 DNA reads as TGTGCTAGCAGCTTGGTGCCTCGGAGCGAGCAGTACTTC. The encoded protein is CASSLVPRSEQYF.

The genes are TRBV28 and TRBJ2-6, with a weak D call TRBD1 (5 bases). There are 12 residues in the CDR3. V gave up 7 bases and J gave up 6 bases, with 7 bases separating them. Germline V gene lookup returns CDR1 MDHEN and CDR2 SYDVKM. This chain's CDR3 is CASTGQANVLTF. For the CDR3, the DNA is TGTGCCAGCACTGGACAGGCCAACGTCCTGACTTTC.

The chain uses TRBV2 and TRBJ2-5, with 8 bases lining up with TRBD2. CDR1 SNHLY and CDR2 FYNNEI come from the germline V gene. V was pared by 6 bases and J by 5 bases, with 11 bases of the junction left unmatched. The CDR3 runs 15 residues. In DNA, the CDR3 is TGTGCCAGCAGCCCCCCGGGACTAGGGTTGGAGACCCAGTACTTC. Protein sequence: CASSPPGLGLETQYF. Full variable domain (outside the CDR3, taken from reference TRBV2 and TRBJ2-5): EPEVTQTPSHQVTQMGQEVILRCVPISNHLYFYWYRQILGQKVEFLVSFYNNEISEKSEIFDDQFSVERPDGSNFTLKIRSTKLEDSAMYFCASSPPGLGLETQYFGPGTRLLVL.

The chain has TRBV30 and TRBJ1-3; no clear D gene. With 4 bases removed from V and 4 bases from J, the gap between germline ends came to 8 bases. The CDR3 is 12 amino acids. Germline V gives CDR1 GTSNPN, CDR2 SVGIG (reference sequence). The CDR3 here is CAWTVQGNTIYF. The CDR3 DNA reads as TGTGCCTGGACCGTACAGGGAAACACCATATATTTT.

About this clone: Within the sample, other DNA sequences also encode this same CDR3. V is TRBV6-5 and J is TRBJ1-2; no firm D call. CDR1 and CDR2 from the germline V gene are MNHEY and SVGAGI. Trimming took off 0 bases at V and 0 bases at J, with 8 bases between the two ends. CDR3 length: 15 amino acids. This CDR3 is CASSYSVQSNYGYTF. In nucleotides, the CDR3 is TGTGCCAGCAGTTACTCAGTACAGTCTAACTATGGCTACACCTTC.

The rearrangement joins TRBV6-5 to TRBJ1-5; unclear D gene. V was trimmed by 0 bases and J by 0 bases, leaving 3 bases between them. This CDR3 is 14 amino acids long. Germline V CDR1 and CDR2: MNHEY, SVGAGI. CDR3 nucleotides: TGTGCCAGCAGTTACTCCCATAGCAATCAGCCCCAGCATTTT. Amino acid sequence: CASSYSHSNQPQHF.

The chain is built from TRBV6-1 and TRBJ2-2; D remains ambiguous. V was pared by 3 bases and J by 8 bases, with 10 bases between. This CDR3 contains 13 residues. The V gene's germline CDR1 is MNHNS and CDR2 SASEGT. The DNA of the CDR3 is TGTGCCAGCAGTGATCGATGGATTGGGGAGCTGTTTTTT. Protein product: CASSDRWIGELFF.